A single sample gave rise to the 31 T cell receptor beta chains below, sequenced in a study of OX40 agonist ivuxolimab in advanced cancers. Libraries were constructed by the immunoSEQ multiplex PCR assay. TCRdb took this table from immuneACCESS and kept in-frame rearrangements with V and J called. Such tables lack part of the clones; where checked against another copy, unresolved V genes explain under half of the gap, and the rest is unexplained. Counted in this sample were under 50,000 clones; around 87% of them appeared once. The ten most abundant clones make up 0.38% of the sample. This specimen consisted of CD4+ or CD8+ T cells sorted from blood, obtained in a trial of the OX40 agonist ivuxolimab. The receptor source for this set is an adult with an advanced solid tumor such as melanoma, head and neck, liver or kidney cancer.

The J gene is TRBJ2-5, the V gene TRBV28; no clear D gene. Germline lookup yields CDR1 MDHEN and CDR2 SYDVKM. V shed 7 bases and J shed 4 bases, with 16 bases lying between them. The CDR3 extends over 14 amino acids. CDR3 sequence reads: CASMRFQDPETQYF. DNA of the CDR3: TGTGCCAGCATGCGTTTTCAAGATCCAGAGACCCAGTACTTC. Full variable domain (rest looked up from reference TRBV28 and TRBJ2-5): DVKVTQSSRYLVKRTGEKVFLECVQDMDHENMFWYRQDPGLGLRLIYFSYDVKMKEKGDIPEGYSVSREKKERFSLILESASTNQTSMYLCASMRFQDPETQYFGPGTRLLVL.

This sequence joins TRBV11-2 and TRBJ2-7; D is uncertain. CDR1 SGHAT and CDR2 FQNNGV come from the germline V gene. Deletions cut 0 bases from V and 1 base from J, with 13 bases between. The CDR3 totals 16 residues. The CDR3: CASSLDRRLRSYEQYF. The CDR3 nucleotides are TGTGCCAGCAGCTTAGATCGTAGGTTACGATCCTACGAGCAGTACTTC.

J is TRBJ1-1 and V is TRBV6-4; D gene unclear. CDR3 length equals 13 residues. Germline CDR1 is MRHNA and CDR2 is SNTAGT. V lost 3 bases to trimming and J lost 1 base, with 6 bases between them. The CDR3 bases are TGTGCCAGCAGTGAAGGGAGGAACACTGAAGCTTTCTTT. Protein sequence: CASSEGRNTEAFF.

CDR3 sequence (DNA): TGTGCCTCCGGGGGGGCCTCCTACAATGAGCAGTTCTTC. Its translation is CASGGASYNEQFF. V and J are TRBV5-4 and TRBJ2-1, with 8 bases matching TRBD2. This CDR3 spans 13 amino acids. Germline assignment: CDR1 SGHNT and CDR2 YYREEE (reference sequence). The ends lost 10 bases at V and 0 bases at J; junction bases unmatched: 3.

The chain recombines TRBV4-3 with TRBJ2-3; 8 positions agree with TRBD2. The junction had 7 bases not matched to a gene; V was cut back by 2 bases and J by 0 bases. The V gene's germline CDR1 is LGHNA and CDR2 YSLEER. CDR3 size: 17 residues. CDR3 coding DNA: TGCGCCAGCAGCCAACACCCCAGCGGGGGCAGCACAGATACGCAGTATTTT. The encoded protein is CASSQHPSGGSTDTQYF.

This chain joins TRBV5-1 and TRBJ2-3, with 10 bases matching TRBD2. Unmatched junction bases numbered 12, after V lost 1 base and J lost 1 base. Germline V gene sequence: CDR1 SGHRS, CDR2 YFSETQ. This CDR3 is 19 amino acids long. Here the CDR3 DNA reads TGCGCCAGCAGCTTGTTCGCGCCCTTAGCGGGGGGACGCACAGATACGCAGTATTTT. Translation: CASSLFAPLAGGRTDTQYF.

This clone was counted between two and nine times. V gene TRBV7-9 combines with J gene TRBJ2-3; 12 nucleotides align to TRBD2. This CDR3 spans 18 amino acids. Trimming at V came to 7 bases and at J to 4 bases, leaving 15 bases not matched to a gene. Looked up from germline, CDR1 is SEHNR and CDR2 is FQNEAQ (reference sequence). The chain's CDR3 is CASNPPSSGGAEADTQYF. The CDR3 DNA reads TGTGCCAGCAACCCCCCCTCTAGCGGGGGGGCCGAGGCAGATACGCAGTATTTT.

The chain links TRBV19 to TRBJ2-2, with D possibly matching TRBD1 (6 bases). V lost 9 bases, J lost 3 bases, and 17 bases lay in between. Germline V gene sequence: CDR1 LNHDA, CDR2 SQIVND (reference sequence). The CDR3 has 15 amino acids. The CDR3 spells CASSRQAGDTGELFF. The CDR3 nucleotides are TGTGCCAGCTCCCGACAGGCTGGGGACACCGGGGAGCTGTTTTTT.

This clone was seen once. The chain couples TRBV5-1 to TRBJ2-7; 8 bases match TRBD1. Germline trimming cut 0 bases from V and 4 bases from J; bases unmatched to any gene: 6. The CDR3 length is 15 residues. Per germline, CDR1 SGHRS and CDR2 YFSETQ. The CDR3 loop reads CASSLVAGGGYEQYF. CDR3 in DNA: TGCGCCAGCAGCTTGGTGGCAGGGGGCGGGTACGAGCAGTACTTC. Drawing the rest from reference TRBV5-1 and TRBJ2-7, the complete variable domain is KAGVTQTPRYLIKTRGQQVTLSCSPISGHRSVSWYQQTPGQGLQFLFEYFSETQRNKGNFPGRFSGRQFSNSRSEMNVSTLELGDSALYLCASSLVAGGGYEQYFGPGTRLTVT.

The chain employs TRBV6-6 and TRBJ2-1; a weak D match, TRBD2 (6 bases). Between the trimmed V and J ends, which lost 7 bases and 1 base, there was a span of 14 bases. CDR3 length: 15 amino acids. Per germline, CDR1 MNHNY and CDR2 SVGAGI (reference sequence). CDR3 sequence reads: CASIPAEGSYNEQFF. The CDR3 DNA is TGTGCCAGCATACCAGCGGAGGGATCCTACAATGAGCAGTTCTTC.

The V gene is TRBV6-4, the J gene TRBJ2-2; the match to TRBD2 covers 7 bases. The CDR3 runs 14 residues. CDR1 and CDR2 (germline): MRHNA, SNTAGT. Trimming removed 2 bases from V and 9 bases from J; junction bases left unmatched: 6. The DNA of the CDR3 is TGTGCCAGCAGTGACCAGGGAGGGAACCGGGAGCTGTTTTTT. It translates to CASSDQGGNRELFF.

The chain recombines TRBV7-8 with TRBJ1-1, with D possibly being TRBD1 (6 bases). Per germline, CDR1 SGHVS and CDR2 FQNEAQ. The V gene lost 3 bases and the J gene lost 4 bases, with 12 bases spanning the gap. This CDR3 spans 14 amino acids. In nucleotides, the CDR3 is TGTGCCAGCAGCTTGACGACAGGCATCACTGAAGCTTTCTTT. This encodes CASSLTTGITEAFF.

This chain links TRBV18 with TRBJ2-7, with a weak D call TRBD2 (5 bases). Trimming stripped 4 bases from V and 7 bases from J, with 8 bases between. Germline V gene lookup returns CDR1 KGHSH and CDR2 LQKENI. This CDR3 has 11 amino acids. The CDR3 DNA reads as TGTGCCAGCTCACTTGGACTGGAGCAGTACTTC. Amino acids: CASSLGLEQYF. Supplemented by reference TRBV18 and TRBJ2-7, the full variable domain reads NAGVMQNPRHLVRRRGQEARLRCSPMKGHSHVYWYRQLPEEGLKFMVYLQKENIIDESGMPKERFSAEFPKEGPSILRIQQVVRGDSAAYFCASSLGLEQYFGPGTRLTVT.

This clone was seen just once. V gene TRBV15 combines with J gene TRBJ2-3; D remains unclear. Germline V CDR1 and CDR2: LNHNV, YYDKDF (reference sequence). Trimming stripped 3 bases from V and 0 bases from J, with 1 base between. The CDR3 contains 12 residues. The CDR3 is CATSSSTDTQYF. The DNA of the CDR3 is TGTGCCACCAGCAGCAGCACAGATACGCAGTATTTT.

This clone appeared once. The V gene is TRBV7-6, the J gene TRBJ1-3; unclear D gene. The V end was cut by 0 bases, the J end by 4 bases, with 7 bases between. The CDR3 covers 14 residues. CDR1 and CDR2 (germline): SGHVS, FNYEAQ. The CDR3 reads CASSLALQGNTIYF. The CDR3 DNA follows: TGTGCCAGCAGCTTAGCACTTCAAGGAAACACCATATATTTT.

The chain combines TRBV2 with TRBJ2-5, with D perhaps TRBD2 (6 bases). The CDR3 length is 13 residues. Germline V gene data show CDR1 as SNHLY and CDR2 as FYNNEI. V was clipped by 6 bases and J by 5 bases, with 13 bases between them. CDR3 coding DNA: TGTGCCAGCAGGACTAGTTCGGGGGAGACCCAGTACTTC. It codes for CASRTSSGETQYF. Filled out from reference TRBV2 and TRBJ2-5, the complete variable domain reads EPEVTQTPSHQVTQMGQEVILRCVPISNHLYFYWYRQILGQKVEFLVSFYNNEISEKSEIFDDQFSVERPDGSNFTLKIRSTKLEDSAMYFCASRTSSGETQYFGPGTRLLVL.

The chain recombines TRBV28 with TRBJ2-2; TRBD2 agrees at 8 bases. The V and J ends lost 6 bases and 5 bases, in that order; junction bases with no gene match: 8. Germline assignment: CDR1 MDHEN and CDR2 SYDVKM. CDR3 size: 15 residues. The CDR3 DNA reads TGTGCCAGCAGCGCGGCGGGGGGTTGGACCGGGGAGCTGTTTTTT. Its protein product is CASSAAGGWTGELFF.

The chain combines TRBV18 with TRBJ1-4; D gene unclear. Germline V gives CDR1 KGHSH, CDR2 LQKENI. CDR3 length: 14 amino acids. Trimming cost V 3 bases and J 3 bases, with 8 bases left between them. Written as DNA, the CDR3 is TGTGCCAGCTCACCGGGCGAGCCTAATGAAAAACTGTTTTTT. Its protein product is CASSPGEPNEKLFF.

This sequence joins TRBV15 and TRBJ1-6; D not certain. CDR3 size: 17 residues. Germline V gives CDR1 LNHNV, CDR2 YYDKDF (reference sequence). The germline V and J ends were trimmed by 2 bases and 10 bases, with 21 bases remaining between them. CDR3 region: CATSRHFPGSGGSPLHF. CDR3 sequence (DNA): TGTGCCACCAGCAGACACTTCCCGGGCTCTGGAGGGTCACCCCTCCACTTT.

The chain links TRBV2 to TRBJ2-1, with 9 bases lining up with TRBD2. V dropped 11 bases and J dropped 14; count of bases not matched to a gene: 16. Germline V gives CDR1 SNHLY, CDR2 FYNNEI. CDR3 length: 13 amino acids. The CDR3 loop is CAEREEAGGRKFF. CDR3 nucleotide sequence: TGTGCCGAAAGGGAGGAGGCGGGGGGGCGTAAGTTCTTC.

The chain joins TRBV5-6 to TRBJ2-5; the D is unclear. The V gene lost 0 bases and the J gene lost 4 bases, with 7 bases spanning the gap. From germline, CDR1 is SGHDT and CDR2 YYEEEE. The CDR3 is 13 amino acids. The CDR3 spells CASSLVPLETQYF. In nucleotides, the CDR3 is TGTGCCAGCAGCTTGGTACCCTTAGAGACCCAGTACTTC. Complete variable domain (other parts from reference TRBV5-6 and TRBJ2-5): DAGVTQSPTHLIKTRGQQVTLRCSPKSGHDTVSWYQQALGQGPQFIFQYYEEEERQRGNFPDRFSGHQFPNYSSELNVNALLLGDSALYLCASSLVPLETQYFGPGTRLLVL.

The rearrangement joins TRBV19 to TRBJ1-5; possible D gene TRBD1, 5 bases. Germline V gene data show CDR1 as LNHDA and CDR2 as SQIVND (reference sequence). This CDR3 comprises 14 residues. Trimming left V 2 bases short and J 6 bases short, with 11 bases between. CDR3 residues: CASSIRAGPQPQHF. CDR3 nucleotide sequence: TGTGCCAGTAGTATAAGAGCAGGGCCTCAGCCCCAGCATTTT.

This CDR3 is CASSYMGGGGLYGYTF. In DNA, the CDR3 is TGTGCCAGCAGTTACATGGGTGGGGGGGGACTCTATGGCTACACCTTC. This rearrangement joins TRBV6-6 to TRBJ1-2, with D perhaps TRBD1 (5 bases). The V end was cut by 2 bases, the J end by 4 bases, with 17 bases between. CDR3 length equals 16 residues. Germline assignment: CDR1 MNHNY and CDR2 SVGAGI (reference sequence).

The chain uses TRBV6-1 and TRBJ1-4; 10 bases agree with TRBD1. CDR3 length: 15 residues. The V gene's germline CDR1 is MNHNS and CDR2 SASEGT. V shed 5 bases, J shed 8 bases, and the junction held 8 bases outside the gene matches. The CDR3 DNA sequence: TGTGCCAGCAGTACCCGGACAGGGGGTGCGGAAAAACTGTTTTTT. The encoded protein is CASSTRTGGAEKLFF.

The V call is TRBV5-1, the J call TRBJ1-2, with D unresolved. Trimming removed 2 bases from V and 4 bases from J, with 15 bases in between. This CDR3 spans 15 amino acids. In germline, CDR1 is SGHRS, CDR2 YFSETQ. CDR3 protein: CASSFGGRGGYGYTF. In nucleotides, the CDR3 is TGCGCCAGCAGCTTTGGCGGCCGGGGTGGCTATGGCTACACCTTC. The variable domain in full, completed from reference TRBV5-1 and TRBJ1-2, reads KAGVTQTPRYLIKTRGQQVTLSCSPISGHRSVSWYQQTPGQGLQFLFEYFSETQRNKGNFPGRFSGRQFSNSRSEMNVSTLELGDSALYLCASSFGGRGGYGYTFGSGTRLTVV.

V usage is TRBV6-5 and J usage is TRBJ1-1, with D tentatively TRBD1 (5 bases). The V gene's germline CDR1 is MNHEY and CDR2 SVGAGI. The CDR3 runs 15 residues. The germline V and J ends were trimmed by 0 bases and 4 bases, with 12 bases remaining between them. The DNA for the CDR3 is TGTGCCAGCAGTTACTCGCTGGGGAGGGGCACTGAAGCTTTCTTT. Translated: CASSYSLGRGTEAFF.

The rearrangement links TRBV4-2 to TRBJ2-5, with unresolved D. Germline loops: CDR1 LGHNA, CDR2 YNFKEQ. V dropped 0 bases and J dropped 4 bases, with 3 bases sitting between them. The CDR3 length is 12 residues. CDR3 protein: CASSQDLETQYF. In nucleotides, the CDR3 is TGTGCCAGCAGCCAAGATTTAGAGACCCAGTACTTC.

The chain uses TRBV5-6 and TRBJ1-4, with 7 bases that match TRBD1. The CDR3 sequence is 14 residues long. Per germline, CDR1 SGHDT and CDR2 YYEEEE. The ends lost 3 bases at V and 7 bases at J; junction bases unmatched: 6. The CDR3 reads CASSWGTVLEKLFF. The CDR3 coding sequence is TGTGCCAGCAGCTGGGGGACAGTACTTGAAAAACTGTTTTTT.

This chain joins TRBV6-1 and TRBJ1-1; D not certain. The V end lost 2 bases, the J end lost 7 bases, and 11 bases lay between the germline ends. The CDR3 spans 13 residues. The germline gives CDR1 MNHNS, CDR2 SASEGT. CDR3 DNA: TGTGCCAGCAGTGAAAGTCGTAAGTTTGAAGCTTTCTTT. Translating gives CASSESRKFEAFF.

This sequence joins TRBV9 and TRBJ2-5, with TRBD2 matching 10 bases. V was pared by 3 bases and J by 7 bases, with 9 bases of the junction left unmatched. The CDR3 has 15 residues. Germline CDR1 reads SGDLS; CDR2 reads YYNGEE. CDR3 sequence reads: CASSGSGGLSMTQYF. The CDR3 nucleotides read TGTGCCAGCAGCGGTAGCGGGGGGCTATCAATGACCCAGTACTTC.

This clone was counted a single time. The chain links TRBV6-6 to TRBJ2-3; D unclear. This CDR3 comprises 13 residues. V gave up 0 bases and J gave up 5 bases, with 6 bases separating them. Per the germline V gene, CDR1 is MNHNY and CDR2 is SVGAGI (reference sequence). For the CDR3, the DNA is TGTGCCAGCAGTTACTCGACGGGAGATACGCAGTATTTT. Translation: CASSYSTGDTQYF.